The 5 T cell receptor beta chains reported below all come from one sample, sequenced in a study of cytomegalovirus exposure and HLA in healthy donors. Amplification used 60 Vbeta primers and 13 Jbeta primers. Sequencing was performed with immunoSEQ multiplex PCR; in TCRdb, only in-frame clones are kept and a portion is missing. Of 130,000 to 150,000 clones listed, 73% were seen once; the top ten hold approximately 15%. Sequencing was carried out using PBMCs. The receptor set was obtained from a human donor in good health.

This chain joins TRBV4-1 and TRBJ2-7; D unclear. This CDR3 contains 14 residues. Trimming pared 2 bases from V and 6 bases from J, leaving 14 bases between. From germline, CDR1 is MGHRA and CDR2 YSYEKL. CDR3 coding DNA: TGCGCCAGCAGCCAAACTCTGATTCCTCCCGAGCAGTACTTC. This encodes CASSQTLIPPEQYF.

The rearrangement joins TRBV6-6 to TRBJ1-2; tentative D call: TRBD1 (6 bases). The germline V gene has CDR1 MNHNY and CDR2 SVGAGI (reference sequence). The ends were cut back, 5 bases at V and 0 bases at J, with 13 bases in the middle. The CDR3 loop spans 15 amino acids. This CDR3 is CASSHGDTPNYGYTF. CDR3 bases: TGTGCCAGCAGTCACGGGGACACGCCTAACTATGGCTACACCTTC.

Here the CDR3 DNA reads TGTGCCAGCAGTTATGATACAGGGAACACCGGGGAGCTGTTTTTT. It translates to CASSYDTGNTGELFF. V is TRBV6-5 and J is TRBJ2-2, with a possible D match to TRBD1 (5 bases). Germline lookup yields CDR1 MNHEY and CDR2 SVGAGI. V lost 3 bases and J lost 1, with 9 bases in between. This CDR3 spans 15 amino acids.

This sequence joins TRBV9 and TRBJ2-2, with a weak D call TRBD2 (5 bases). V lost 0 bases to trimming and J lost 2 bases, with 8 bases between them. Looked up from germline, CDR1 is SGDLS and CDR2 is YYNGEE. The CDR3 is made up of 15 amino acids. CDR3 nucleotides: TGTGCCAGCAGCGTAGTGGAGGTCAACACCGGGGAGCTGTTTTTT. It encodes CASSVVEVNTGELFF.

CDR3 region: CASSHPSEGVVYEQYF. The CDR3 DNA reads TGTGCCAGCAGCCACCCGTCGGAGGGTGTGGTATACGAGCAGTACTTC. The chain couples TRBV4-2 to TRBJ2-7; D perhaps matches TRBD2 (6 bases). Germline CDR1 and CDR2: LGHNA and YNFKEQ. Between the trimmed V and J ends, which lost 3 bases and 4 bases, there was a span of 19 bases. The length of the CDR3 is 16 residues.